The 20 T cell receptor beta chains listed next were all sequenced from one sample in a study of cytotoxic CD8 clonotypes in ibrutinib-treated CLL. Repertoires were generated with immunoSEQ multiplex PCR, while TCRdb's copy carries only in-frame clones and drops some. The repertoire has about 140,000 clones, approximately 90% of them found once; the top ten carry 11%. The sample consisted of PBMCs, taken after 12 months of ibrutinib treatment. The receptors were gathered from a human donor with chronic lymphocytic leukemia.

The chain carries TRBV19 and TRBJ2-5, with a weak D call TRBD2 (6 bases). This CDR3 has 15 amino acids. Trimming stripped 6 bases from V and 1 base from J, with 15 bases between. Germline V CDR1 and CDR2: LNHDA, SQIVND (reference sequence). CDR3 in DNA: TGTGCCAGTAGACCCCGGGGCGGGGCCCAAGAGACCCAGTACTTC. Its protein product is CASRPRGGAQETQYF.

The chain recombines TRBV5-1 with TRBJ2-2; tentative D call: TRBD1 (6 bases). V was pared by 5 bases and J by 5 bases, with 13 bases between. The CDR3 is made up of 14 amino acids. CDR1 and CDR2 from the germline V gene are SGHRS and YFSETQ. The CDR3 region has the DNA TGCGCCAGCAGGGAACAGGGACGAACCGGGGAGCTGTTTTTT. It yields the protein CASREQGRTGELFF.

Concerning this clone itself: At one of its ends the junction is not consistent with the germline gene, which may arise from a read error. The genes are TRBV5-6 and TRBJ2-7; 9 bases align to TRBD1. This CDR3 has 14 amino acids. From germline, CDR1 is SGHDT and CDR2 YYEEEE. The CDR3 coding sequence is TGTGCCAGCAGCCCGGGACAGGGAGAAAGCGAGCAGCACTTC. This gives the protein CASSPGQGESEQHF. Filled out from reference TRBV5-6 and TRBJ2-7, the complete variable domain reads DAGVTQSPTHLIKTRGQQVTLRCSPKSGHDTVSWYQQALGQGPQFIFQYYEEEERQRGNFPDRFSGHQFPNYSSELNVNALLLGDSALYLCASSPGQGESEQHFGPGTRLTVT.

CDR3 DNA sequence: TGTGCCAGCAGTAGGCCAGGGATAACCTACGAGCAGTACTTC. Encoded protein: CASSRPGITYEQYF. This chain links TRBV6-5 with TRBJ2-7; tentative D call: TRBD1 (5 bases). The CDR3 totals 14 residues. CDR1 is MNHEY and CDR2 is SVGAGI in the germline V gene. With 5 bases removed from V and 2 bases from J, the gap between germline ends came to 13 bases.

There are a few counts of this clone. The chain uses TRBV28 and TRBJ1-2; D ambiguous. Germline CDR1 is MDHEN and CDR2 is SYDVKM. This CDR3 has 11 residues. V lost 3 bases, J lost 7 bases, and 6 bases lay in between. This CDR3 reads CASSFVGGYTF. In DNA, the CDR3 is TGTGCCAGCAGTTTCGTGGGTGGCTACACCTTC.

The V gene is TRBV19, the J gene TRBJ2-2, with 7 bases that match TRBD1. The CDR3 spans 15 residues. V lost 1 base to trimming and J lost 7 bases; unmatched junction nucleotides: 6. From germline, CDR1 is LNHDA and CDR2 SQIVND (reference sequence). The CDR3 region is CASSIGTGASGELFF. As DNA, the CDR3 is TGTGCCAGTAGTATAGGCACAGGGGCGAGCGGGGAGCTGTTTTTT.

The CDR3 reads CASSAGFGITEAFF. As DNA, the CDR3 is TGCGCCAGCAGCGCGGGATTTGGGATCACTGAAGCTTTCTTT. V usage is TRBV5-1 and J usage is TRBJ1-1; no clear D gene. Trimming cost V 4 bases and J 4 bases, with 14 bases left between them. The CDR3 has 14 amino acids. Germline CDR1 and CDR2: SGHRS and YFSETQ.

The chain is built from TRBV5-1 and TRBJ2-7, with 7 bases fitting TRBD1. The V gene end was trimmed by 5 bases and the J gene end by 0 bases; junction bases not matched to a gene: 5. The length of the CDR3 is 14 residues. Germline values: CDR1 SGHRS, CDR2 YFSETQ. As DNA, the CDR3 is TGCGCCAGCAGTGAGGACAGGAACTCCTACGAGCAGTACTTC. Its translation: CASSEDRNSYEQYF. Using reference TRBV5-1 and TRBJ2-7 for the parts outside the CDR3, the full variable domain is KAGVTQTPRYLIKTRGQQVTLSCSPISGHRSVSWYQQTPGQGLQFLFEYFSETQRNKGNFPGRFSGRQFSNSRSEMNVSTLELGDSALYLCASSEDRNSYEQYFGPGTRLTVT.

This rearrangement joins TRBV28 to TRBJ2-7; tentatively, D is TRBD2 (6 bases). CDR1 MDHEN and CDR2 SYDVKM come from the germline V gene. The CDR3 spans 14 residues. V was clipped by 4 bases and J by 2 bases, with 12 bases between them. The CDR3 protein is CASSWTPGAYEQYF. CDR3 nucleotide sequence: TGTGCCAGCAGTTGGACACCGGGGGCCTACGAGCAGTACTTC.

This clone came up a few times. V usage is TRBV4-3 and J usage is TRBJ2-5, with TRBD2 matching over 13 bases. V lost 2 bases and J lost 3; bases outside the gene matches: 3. CDR3 length equals 16 residues. Looked up from germline, CDR1 is LGHNA and CDR2 is YSLEER. Here the CDR3 reads CASSQQLAGGKETQYF. The CDR3 DNA sequence: TGCGCCAGCAGCCAACAACTAGCGGGAGGGAAAGAGACCCAGTACTTC.

The rearrangement joins TRBV29-1 to TRBJ2-7; D is ambiguous. This CDR3 comprises 11 residues. Trimming took off 2 bases at V and 5 bases at J, with 7 bases between the two ends. CDR1 and CDR2 from the germline V gene are SQVTM and ANQGSEA. In DNA, the CDR3 is TGCAGCGTTGAATTCGGCAACGAGCAGTACTTC. This sequence encodes CSVEFGNEQYF.

The rearrangement joins TRBV2 to TRBJ2-3, with unresolved D. Per germline, CDR1 SNHLY and CDR2 FYNNEI. V was shortened by 6 bases and J by 5 bases, with 3 bases between the two germline ends. The CDR3 contains 10 residues. The CDR3 sequence is CASRIDTQYF. The CDR3 DNA follows: TGTGCCAGCAGGATAGATACGCAGTATTTT.

This rearrangement joins TRBV10-3 to TRBJ1-2; D may be TRBD1 (5 bases). Trimming stripped 3 bases from V and 1 base from J, with 12 bases between. The CDR3 loop spans 15 amino acids. In germline, CDR1 is ENHRY, CDR2 SYGVKD. CDR3 nucleotides: TGTGCCATCAGTGACGACAGAGAGAATAACTATGGCTACACCTTC. Translated, it gives CAISDDRENNYGYTF.

The chain's CDR3 is CASSSGLPYGYTF. The CDR3 coding sequence is TGTGCCAGCAGTTCGGGGCTGCCCTATGGCTACACCTTC. The rearrangement links TRBV6-6 to TRBJ1-2; D is possibly TRBD1 (5 bases). From germline, CDR1 is MNHNY and CDR2 SVGAGI (reference sequence). CDR3 size: 13 residues. The ends were cut back, 4 bases at V and 4 bases at J, with 10 bases in the middle.

The chain uses TRBV5-4 and TRBJ2-5; D is uncertain. There are 15 residues in the CDR3. The V end was cut by 4 bases, the J end by 5 bases, with 18 bases between. Germline CDR1 reads SGHNT; CDR2 reads YYREEE (reference sequence). This CDR3 reads CASSTPDRGWETQYF. CDR3 bases: TGTGCCAGCAGCACACCTGATCGTGGCTGGGAGACCCAGTACTTC.

The rearrangement links TRBV28 to TRBJ2-5; 11 positions match TRBD1. The ends lost 3 bases at V and 5 bases at J; junction bases unmatched: 5. Germline V CDR1 and CDR2: MDHEN, SYDVKM. The CDR3 is made up of 15 amino acids. DNA of the CDR3: TGTGCCAGCAGTTTCCGGGACAGGGGGGTGGAGACCCAGTACTTC. This gives the protein CASSFRDRGVETQYF.

The rearrangement joins TRBV7-6 to TRBJ2-7, with D possibly TRBD2 on 6 matching bases. Germline assignment: CDR1 SGHVS and CDR2 FNYEAQ. CDR3 length: 15 residues. The V end lost 5 bases, the J end lost 2 bases, and 16 bases lay between the germline ends. The CDR3 region is CASSRDSTGTYEQYF. Written as DNA, the CDR3 is TGTGCCAGCAGCCGGGACTCCACGGGGACCTACGAGCAGTACTTC.

The CDR3 loop is CASSWELGGGPNTGELFF. CDR3 bases: TGTGCCAGCAGTTGGGAGCTCGGGGGAGGACCCAACACCGGGGAGCTGTTTTTT. This chain uses TRBV6-4 with TRBJ2-2; D is perhaps TRBD2 (6 bases). Trimming left V 5 bases short and J 2 bases short, with 21 bases between. This CDR3 comprises 18 residues. Germline CDR1 and CDR2: MRHNA and SNTAGT.

V and J are TRBV15 and TRBJ2-5; D gene ambiguous. Looked up from germline, CDR1 is LNHNV and CDR2 is YYDKDF (reference sequence). Trimming removed 3 bases from V and 0 bases from J, with 8 bases in between. This CDR3 contains 14 residues. The CDR3 protein is CATSSRAYQETQYF. The DNA for the CDR3 is TGTGCCACCAGCAGCCGGGCCTACCAAGAGACCCAGTACTTC. The full variable domain, with the rest looked up from reference TRBV15 and TRBJ2-5, is DAMVIQNPRYQVTQFGKPVTLSCSQTLNHNVMYWYQQKSSQAPKLLFHYYDKDFNNEADTPDNFQSRRPNTSFCFLDIRSPGLGDTAMYLCATSSRAYQETQYFGPGTRLLVL.

This clone was recorded only once. The V and J genes are TRBV6-5 and TRBJ1-2; tentative D call: TRBD1 (5 bases). CDR3 length: 12 amino acids. Trimming shortened V by 4 bases and J by 5 bases, and 8 bases separated the two germline ends. Germline CDR1 MNHEY, CDR2 SVGAGI. CDR3 in DNA: TGTGCCAGCAGTTCCGGGGGATATGGCTACACCTTC. This sequence encodes CASSSGGYGYTF.